This entry is about one T cell receptor beta chain. Its antigen is unidentified. These data originate in a study of T cell responses to AZD1222 COVID-19 vaccine. The study, taken as a whole, reports: Epitopes outside B.1.351 and B.1.1.7 mutated regions reportedly drew nearly half of spike TCRs. Spike-specific TCRs gained breadth and depth after people received two AZD1222 doses. In a largely white British group with more females than males, clonal diversity was possibly underestimated. Among AZD1222 vaccinees, only five or six were seropositive at baseline.

The CDR3 is made up of 14 amino acids. Germline V gene sequence: CDR1 SGHRS, CDR2 YFSETQ. The V end was cut by 3 bases, the J end by 3 bases, with 13 bases between. The assay was immunoSEQ multiplex PCR, and TCRdb's table has in-frame clones only and misses some. This table holds approximately 120,000 clones, around 88% found once. The sample consisted of peripheral blood, taken on day 0 of MenACWY control vaccination. This chain uses TRBV5-1 with TRBJ2-7; maybe TRBD1 (6 bases). The sequence was collected from an adult in good health. The CDR3 nucleotides are TGCGCCAGCAGCTACCGGGACAAGCACTACGAGCAGTACTTC. This sequence encodes CASSYRDKHYEQYF.